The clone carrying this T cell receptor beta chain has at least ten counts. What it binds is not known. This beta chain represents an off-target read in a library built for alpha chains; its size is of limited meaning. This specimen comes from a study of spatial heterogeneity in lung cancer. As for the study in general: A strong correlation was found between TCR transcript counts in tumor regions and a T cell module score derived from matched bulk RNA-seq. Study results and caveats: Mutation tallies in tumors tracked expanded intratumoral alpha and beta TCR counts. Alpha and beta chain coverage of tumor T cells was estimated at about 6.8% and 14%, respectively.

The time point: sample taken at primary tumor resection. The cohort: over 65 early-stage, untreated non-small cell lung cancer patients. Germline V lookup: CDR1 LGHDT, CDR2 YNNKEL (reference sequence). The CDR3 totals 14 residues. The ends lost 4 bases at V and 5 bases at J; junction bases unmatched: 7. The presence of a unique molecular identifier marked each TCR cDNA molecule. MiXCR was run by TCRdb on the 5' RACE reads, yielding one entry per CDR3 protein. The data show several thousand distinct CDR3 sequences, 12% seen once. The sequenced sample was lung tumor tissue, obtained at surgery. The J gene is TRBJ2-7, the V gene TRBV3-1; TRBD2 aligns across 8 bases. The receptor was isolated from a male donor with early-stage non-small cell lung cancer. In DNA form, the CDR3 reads TGTGCCAGCAGCCCGTCAGCGGGAGCCCACGAGCAGTACTTC. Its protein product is CASSPSAGAHEQYF.